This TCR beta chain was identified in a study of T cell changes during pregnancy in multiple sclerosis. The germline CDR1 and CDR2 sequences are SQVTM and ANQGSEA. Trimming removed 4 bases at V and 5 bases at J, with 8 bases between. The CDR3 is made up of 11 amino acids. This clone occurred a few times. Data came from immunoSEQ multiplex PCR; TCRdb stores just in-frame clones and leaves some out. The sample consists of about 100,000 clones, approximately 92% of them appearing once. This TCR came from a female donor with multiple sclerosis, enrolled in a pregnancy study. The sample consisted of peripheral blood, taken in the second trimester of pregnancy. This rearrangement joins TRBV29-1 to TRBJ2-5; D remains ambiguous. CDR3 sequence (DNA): TGCAGCGTTGTTCCCGGGGAGACCCAGTACTTC. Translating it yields CSVVPGETQYF.